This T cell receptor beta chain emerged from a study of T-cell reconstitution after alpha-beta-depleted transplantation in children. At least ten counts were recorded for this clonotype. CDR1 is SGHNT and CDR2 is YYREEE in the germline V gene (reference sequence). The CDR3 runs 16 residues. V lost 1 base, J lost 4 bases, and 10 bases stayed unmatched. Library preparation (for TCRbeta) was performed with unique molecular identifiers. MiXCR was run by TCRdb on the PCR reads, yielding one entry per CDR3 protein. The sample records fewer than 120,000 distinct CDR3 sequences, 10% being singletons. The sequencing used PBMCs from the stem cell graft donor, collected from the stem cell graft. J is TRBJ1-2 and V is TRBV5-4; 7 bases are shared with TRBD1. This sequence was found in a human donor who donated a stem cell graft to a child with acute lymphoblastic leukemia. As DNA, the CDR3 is TGTGCCAGCAGCTTGCAGGGGGGGGGGCGCACCTATGGCTACACCTTC. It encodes CASSLQGGGRTYGYTF. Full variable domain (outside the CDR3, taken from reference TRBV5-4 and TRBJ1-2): ETGVTQSPTHLIKTRGQQVTLRCSSQSGHNTVSWYQQALGQGPQFIFQYYREEENGRGNFPPRFSGLQFPNYSSELNVNALELDDSALYLCASSLQGGGRTYGYTFGSGTRLTVV.